This T cell receptor beta chain was profiled in a study of early T cells in non-severe SARS-CoV-2 infection. This clonotype was recorded at least ten times. TCRdb recomputed calls from the 5' RACE reads with MiXCR, one row per CDR3 protein. Among approximately 50,000 distinct CDR3 sequences listed, 6% to 8% were seen once. Trimming cost V 11 bases and J 6 bases; bases outside gene matches: 6. The CDR3 has 13 residues. Germline-derived CDR1 and CDR2 are LNHDA and SQIVND (reference sequence). The V gene is TRBV19, the J gene TRBJ2-1; 11 nucleotides line up with TRBD1. The sequence derives from an adult who was a healthcare worker with PCR-confirmed SARS-CoV-2 infection or an uninfected control (not recorded which). Material: whole blood. The CDR3: CAAGQGVFNEQFF. CDR3 DNA sequence: TGTGCCGCGGGACAGGGGGTTTTCAATGAGCAGTTCTTC.